The clone carrying this T cell receptor beta chain has only a few counts. Its antigen is not known. Germline V gene data show CDR1 as DFQATT and CDR2 as SNEGSKA (reference sequence). This CDR3 has 14 amino acids. V dropped 2 bases and J dropped 0 bases, with 8 bases sitting between them. The data stem from a study of identical twins' blood T cells. Study overall: Some 50 million reads covered roughly 6 alpha-chain and roughly 6 beta-chain libraries.

TCR cDNA libraries came from RNA via a modified published protocol. TCRdb reprocessed the 5' RACE reads via MiXCR and lists one record per CDR3 protein. The table records around 380,000 distinct CDR3 sequences, roughly 27% of them present only once. Study-level results: Twins shared more top CDR3 clonotypes than unrelated donors did.

The donors were healthy female monozygous twins, three pairs in total. This clonotype was sampled from a woman between 18 and 49 years old in good health. The sample taken for sequencing was PBMCs. This rearrangement joins TRBV20-1 to TRBJ2-4; no clear D. The DNA for the CDR3 is TGCAGTGCTAGATCCGACCCAGCCAAAAACATTCAGTACTTC. Amino acids: CSARSDPAKNIQYF.